This TCR beta chain was identified in a study of blood T cell repertoires in COVID-19. Study overall: The United States, Italy and Spain were the sources of the acute and convalescent COVID-19 samples. In each case, the material was cDNA or gDNA derived from T cells, B-cell-depleted T cells, or PBMCs.

As handled by the study authors: How many nucleated cells were present was estimated from reference gene primer amplification. Clones were read by immunoSEQ multiplex PCR, and TCRdb kept only the in-frame ones, dropping some. V and J calls and clone size are given by that table; D and trimming were obtained from the DNA. The sample lists hundreds of thousands of clones, roughly 86% seen once, with roughly 5.2% in the top ten. The CDR3 is made up of 12 amino acids. Germline V gene sequence: CDR1 SGHAT, CDR2 FQNNGV. With 3 bases removed from V and 5 bases from J, the gap between germline ends came to 7 bases. Seattle-derived patients entered the study during active infection and were followed longitudinally.

Sequenced input: peripheral blood. The gene calls are TRBV11-2 and TRBJ1-2, with D perhaps TRBD1 (5 bases). This clonotype was sampled from a woman of 80 years or more with COVID-19, enrolled during active disease. The CDR3 protein is CASSFDRYGYTF. The CDR3 region has the DNA TGTGCCAGCAGCTTCGACAGATATGGCTACACCTTC.